This T cell receptor beta chain is drawn from a study of T cell repertoires in cytomegalovirus infection. Study at large: Public TCR beta signatures provided an indication of both CMV infection and a matching HLA type.

This clonotype was detected only a few times. Each CDR3 protein is one row after TCRdb ran MiXCR on the reads. This sample carries 350,000 to 500,000 distinct CDR3 sequences, around 32% of them seen once, and the ten largest clones take roughly 15%. Germline lookup yields CDR1 SGHNT and CDR2 YYREEE (reference sequence). The V and J ends lost 7 bases and 0 bases respectively, with 16 bases between them. The CDR3 is made up of 15 amino acids. This chain connects TRBV5-4 to TRBJ1-1, with D possibly being TRBD1 (6 bases). This clonotype was obtained from a human donor in good health (CMV status not recorded). Some clones in this sample may be carry-over from other donors' samples. Material: PBMCs. The CDR3 here is CASGRGGDMNTEAFF. The CDR3 nucleotides are TGTGCCAGCGGCCGTGGGGGGGACATGAACACTGAAGCTTTCTTT.